Below, 25 T cell receptor beta chains from the same sample are listed, as sequenced in a study of blood T cell repertoires in COVID-19. The method was immunoSEQ multiplex PCR; TCRdb's version includes in-frame clones alone and lacks a portion of them. This table has 200,000 to 250,000 clones, roughly 85% appearing once. Sequenced material: peripheral blood. Receptor source: a man in his fifties or sixties with COVID-19, enrolled during active disease.

The chain couples TRBV6-1 to TRBJ2-5, with 12 bases matching TRBD2. The V and J ends lost 2 bases and 6 bases, in that order; junction bases with no gene match: 4. The CDR3 has 15 residues. Germline CDR1 MNHNS, CDR2 SASEGT. CDR3 DNA sequence: TGTGCCAGCAGTGAACTAGCGGGGGGGCCCAAGACCCAGTACTTC. This sequence encodes CASSELAGGPKTQYF.

This clone was detected only a few times. This chain connects TRBV2 to TRBJ1-4; TRBD1 might be the D (5 bases). V was clipped by 2 bases and J by 8 bases, with 18 bases between them. Germline CDR1 is SNHLY and CDR2 is FYNNEI. The CDR3 contains 16 residues. The CDR3 sequence: CASSETWTWRGEKLFF. CDR3 nucleotides: TGTGCCAGCAGTGAAACGTGGACTTGGAGGGGCGAAAAACTGTTTTTT.

V and J are TRBV5-1 and TRBJ2-5, with D maybe TRBD1 (5 bases). In germline, CDR1 is SGHRS, CDR2 YFSETQ. Trimming took 0 bases from V and 5 from J, leaving 8 bases between them. The CDR3 length is 13 residues. CDR3 nucleotides: TGCGCCAGCAGCTTGGCCCCAGGGGAGACCCAGTACTTC. It translates to CASSLAPGETQYF.

This clone was seen a single time. This chain connects TRBV10-3 to TRBJ2-5; 10 nucleotides match TRBD2. CDR1 is ENHRY, CDR2 SYGVKD, per germline. V trimming: 7 bases; J trimming: 5 bases; junction bases outside the gene matches: 4. The CDR3 contains 13 residues. The CDR3 spells CAITASGGETQYF. As DNA, the CDR3 is TGTGCCATCACGGCTAGCGGGGGTGAGACCCAGTACTTC.

The rearrangement uses TRBV3-1 (or the pseudogene TRBV3-2) and TRBJ1-6; TRBD1 aligns across 8 bases. Germline V gene sequence: CDR1 LGHDT, CDR2 YNNKEL (reference sequence). V gave up 3 bases and J gave up 13 bases; unmatched junction bases: 2. The CDR3 covers 12 residues. The CDR3 here is CASSQNRGPLHF. CDR3 nucleotides: TGTGCCAGCAGCCAGAACAGGGGGCCCCTCCACTTT.

The chain has TRBV5-1 and TRBJ1-6; D not resolved. Germline CDR1 and CDR2: SGHRS and YFSETQ. Trimming cost V 0 bases and J 3 bases, with 10 bases left between them. The CDR3 is 16 residues long. This CDR3 is CASSLGPPGYNSPLHF. The DNA for the CDR3 is TGCGCCAGCAGCTTGGGGCCCCCGGGCTATAATTCACCCCTCCACTTT. The variable domain in full, completed from reference TRBV5-1 and TRBJ1-6, reads KAGVTQTPRYLIKTRGQQVTLSCSPISGHRSVSWYQQTPGQGLQFLFEYFSETQRNKGNFPGRFSGRQFSNSRSEMNVSTLELGDSALYLCASSLGPPGYNSPLHFGNGTRLTVT.

The rearrangement uses TRBV10-2 and TRBJ1-2, with D perhaps matching TRBD1 (5 bases). V lost 2 bases and J 4 bases, leaving 8 bases between the germline ends. The CDR3 is 13 residues long. Germline V gene lookup returns CDR1 WSHSY and CDR2 SAAADI. CDR3 residues: CASSEGGTYGYTF. The CDR3 DNA sequence: TGCGCCAGCAGTGAGGGCGGGACCTATGGCTACACCTTC.

This chain connects TRBV7-6 to TRBJ2-1; the match to TRBD2 covers 12 bases. There are 18 residues in the CDR3. With 2 bases clipped from V and 7 bases from J, the junction kept 12 bases outside the gene matches. CDR1 and CDR2 (germline): SGHVS, FNYEAQ. The CDR3 spells CASSLRASGGASSNEQFF. The CDR3 region has the DNA TGTGCCAGCAGCTTACGGGCTAGCGGGGGGGCCTCGTCGAATGAGCAGTTCTTC.

This clone was counted many times. This chain links TRBV28 with TRBJ1-2; 8 bases match TRBD1. The CDR3 consists of 17 residues. J lost 0 bases, V lost 2 bases, and 8 bases had no gene match. Looked up from germline, CDR1 is MDHEN and CDR2 is SYDVKM. The CDR3 coding sequence is TGTGCCAGCAGTTTAAATTGGGCAGGGGGCCCTAACTATGGCTACACCTTC. This encodes CASSLNWAGGPNYGYTF.

This sequence joins TRBV23-1 and TRBJ1-5, with D possibly TRBD1 on 6 matching bases. TRBV23-1 is assigned to the ORF class and has an uncertain function. This CDR3 comprises 16 residues. Trimming took off 4 bases at V and 0 bases at J, with 13 bases between the two ends. The CDR3 bases are TGCGCCAGCAGTCGATGGACAGTAAATAGCAATCAGCCCCAGCATTTT. Protein sequence: CASSRWTVNSNQPQHF.

This sequence joins TRBV4-3 and TRBJ2-5; 7 nucleotides line up with TRBD2. The J segment lost 1 base and the V segment lost 0 bases, leaving 11 bases of the junction unmatched. Germline V lookup: CDR1 LGHNA, CDR2 YSLEER. CDR3 size: 18 residues. The CDR3 nucleotides read TGCGCCAGCAGCCAAGATCCTCCGAGCGGGGATCTCCAAGAGACCCAGTACTTC. Residues: CASSQDPPSGDLQETQYF.

V usage is TRBV4-3 and J usage is TRBJ2-1; D unclear. Trimming cost V 0 bases and J 6 bases, with 12 bases left between them. The CDR3 has 15 residues. Germline loops: CDR1 LGHNA, CDR2 YSLEER. CDR3 sequence: CASSQEFGPTNEQFF. As DNA, the CDR3 is TGCGCCAGCAGCCAAGAGTTTGGGCCCACCAATGAGCAGTTCTTC.

The chain combines TRBV6-2 or TRBV6-3 with TRBJ2-5; the match to TRBD2 covers 8 bases. The trim removed 2 bases at V and 5 bases at J, leaving 10 bases unmatched. CDR1 is MNHEY and CDR2 is SVGEGT in the germline V gene. The length of the CDR3 is 16 residues. CDR3 sequence: CASSYTLAGGGETQYF. The CDR3 DNA sequence: TGTGCCAGCAGTTACACCCTCGCGGGGGGAGGTGAGACCCAGTACTTC.

This chain connects TRBV4-2 to TRBJ1-4, with no clear D. V lost 0 bases, J lost 8 bases, and 13 bases lay in between. Germline V lookup: CDR1 LGHNA, CDR2 YNFKEQ. This CDR3 has 15 residues. CDR3 in amino acids: CASSQDGDPREKLFF. In nucleotides, the CDR3 is TGTGCCAGCAGCCAAGACGGAGACCCAAGGGAAAAACTGTTTTTT.

J is TRBJ1-2 and V is TRBV14; 10 bases map to TRBD1. The CDR3 loop spans 15 amino acids. Germline values: CDR1 SGHDN, CDR2 FVKESK. V was clipped by 2 bases and J by 5 bases; unmatched bases: 5. The CDR3 region has the DNA TGTGCCAGCAGCCAAAGGGGACAGGGGATTTATGGCTACACCTTC. This encodes CASSQRGQGIYGYTF.

The chain carries TRBV19 and TRBJ2-4, with D maybe TRBD2 (5 bases). The length of the CDR3 is 17 residues. The germline V gene encodes CDR1 LNHDA and CDR2 SQIVND (reference sequence). V gave up 4 bases and J gave up 0 bases, with 16 bases separating them. CDR3 sequence reads: CASSTSKWELAKNIQYF. The CDR3 DNA reads TGTGCCAGTAGTACTTCTAAATGGGAGTTAGCCAAAAACATTCAGTACTTC.

This clone was picked up a small number of times. The sample carries other DNA sequences with the same CDR3. The gene calls are TRBV5-1 and TRBJ1-1; D gene uncertain. V was clipped by 0 bases and J by 1 base, with 4 bases between them. CDR3 length: 13 residues. CDR1 SGHRS and CDR2 YFSETQ come from the germline V gene. CDR3 DNA sequence: TGCGCCAGCAGCTTGGGAGGGAACACTGAAGCTTTCTTT. Translation gives CASSLGGNTEAFF.

This clone occurred once. The rearrangement uses TRBV7-3 and TRBJ2-2; 7 bases are shared with TRBD2. This CDR3 is built from 14 residues. Germline V lookup: CDR1 SGHTA, CDR2 FQGTGA. With 4 bases clipped from V and 3 bases from J, the junction kept 2 bases outside the gene matches. The CDR3 region has the DNA TGTGCCAGCAGCTACGGGGGGTACACCGGGGAGCTGTTTTTT. Amino acids: CASSYGGYTGELFF.

The chain recombines TRBV9 with TRBJ1-3; TRBD1 matches at 8 bases. V lost 4 bases, J lost 8 bases, and 8 bases stayed unmatched. The CDR3 runs 14 residues. Germline loops: CDR1 SGDLS, CDR2 YYNGEE. In nucleotides, the CDR3 is TGTGCCAGCAGCCCGACAGGGGCGGGGTACACCATATATTTT. Translation gives CASSPTGAGYTIYF.

This rearrangement joins TRBV7-5 to TRBJ1-5; TRBD1, the table's D call, was not compared with the DNA. TRBV7-5 is a pseudogene segment. The CDR3 totals 16 residues. CDR3: CARSLACQVSNQPQHF. CDR3 nucleotide sequence: TGTGCCAGAAGCTTAGCTTGTCAGGTGAGCAATCAGCCCCAGCATTTT.

The chain joins TRBV2 to TRBJ2-5, with TRBD2 matching over 7 bases. This CDR3 region has 16 residues. Germline values: CDR1 SNHLY, CDR2 FYNNEI. V shed 7 bases and J 1 base; nucleotides not matched to a gene: 12. For the CDR3, the DNA is TGTGCCAGCAAAGCGGGGTCAGGAGGGCCCCAAGAGACCCAGTACTTC. Encoded protein: CASKAGSGGPQETQYF.

The chain employs TRBV4-3 and TRBJ1-5; 11 bases are a match to TRBD1. This CDR3 region has 17 residues. CDR1 is LGHNA, CDR2 YSLEER, per germline. V lost 2 bases, J lost 6 bases, and 9 bases stayed unmatched. CDR3 nucleotide sequence: TGCGCCAGCAGCCAAATGGTAGGACAGGGGGCTGGTCAGCCCCAGCATTTT. It encodes CASSQMVGQGAGQPQHF.

The rearrangement links TRBV9 to TRBJ1-1, with D possibly being TRBD1 (5 bases). The CDR3 sequence is 14 residues long. The V end lost 0 bases, the J end lost 2 bases, and 8 bases lay between the germline ends. Germline V gene data show CDR1 as SGDLS and CDR2 as YYNGEE. CDR3 nucleotides: TGTGCCAGCAGCGTAGTTGACAGAAACACTGAAGCTTTCTTT. Translation: CASSVVDRNTEAFF.

The V call is TRBV18, the J call TRBJ2-7; D may be TRBD2 (5 bases). The CDR3 consists of 14 residues. CDR1 KGHSH and CDR2 LQKENI come from the germline V gene. V was cut by 3 bases and J by 6 bases, with 15 bases left in between. The chain's CDR3 is CASSPLPGMSEQYF. Here the CDR3 DNA reads TGTGCCAGCTCACCCCTCCCGGGGATGAGCGAGCAGTACTTC.

The V and J genes are TRBV6-6 and TRBJ1-2; D unclear. The CDR3 is 10 residues long. Germline CDR1 MNHNY, CDR2 SVGAGI (reference sequence). Trimming cost V 3 bases and J 9 bases, with 5 bases left between them. The CDR3 DNA follows: TGTGCCAGCAGTTATGAGCGCTACACCTTC. The encoded protein is CASSYERYTF.